Shown below are 29 T cell receptor beta chains from a single sample sequenced in a study of blood T cell repertoires in COVID-19. TCRdb's table, derived via immunoSEQ multiplex PCR, lists solely in-frame clones and lacks some. The sample has about 260,000 clones; 87% are singletons. The sample comprised peripheral blood. These receptors were taken from a woman aged 45-60 years with acute or convalescent COVID-19.

The chain recombines TRBV18 with TRBJ1-1; possibly TRBD1 for D (5 bases). Germline-derived CDR1 and CDR2 are KGHSH and LQKENI. Trimming removed 2 bases at V and 0 bases at J, with 13 bases between. This CDR3 contains 16 residues. CDR3 region: CASSPTQGSLNTEAFF. The CDR3 DNA reads as TGTGCCAGCTCACCAACCCAGGGAAGTCTGAACACTGAAGCTTTCTTT.

V usage is TRBV27 and J usage is TRBJ1-2; the D is unclear. The CDR3 consists of 15 residues. The germline CDR1 and CDR2 sequences are MNHEY and SMNVEV (reference sequence). V was clipped by 2 bases and J by 3 bases, with 13 bases between them. Here the CDR3 DNA reads TGTGCCAGCAGTTTACGACCGGGTTTGGACTATGGCTACACCTTC. It specifies CASSLRPGLDYGYTF.

The J gene is TRBJ2-5, the V gene TRBV18; 10 bases align to TRBD1. CDR1 and CDR2 from the germline V gene are KGHSH and LQKENI. The CDR3 extends over 16 amino acids. V was pared by 4 bases and J by 2 bases, with 7 bases of the junction left unmatched. The CDR3 loop is CASSLNRDRGQETQYF. CDR3 DNA sequence: TGTGCCAGCTCACTAAACCGGGACAGGGGACAAGAGACCCAGTACTTC.

This clone was found once. This sequence joins TRBV11-3 and TRBJ2-7; TRBD1 matches 9 bases. The V gene end was trimmed by 5 bases and the J gene end by 0 bases; junction bases not matched to a gene: 2. Germline V gene lookup returns CDR1 SGHNT and CDR2 YENEEA. This CDR3 contains 14 residues. CDR3 in DNA: TGTGCCAGCAGCCCGGGACAGGGCTCCTACGAGCAGTACTTC. Amino acid sequence: CASSPGQGSYEQYF. The whole variable domain, remainder taken from reference TRBV11-3 and TRBJ2-7, is EAGVVQSPRYKIIEKKQPVAFWCNPISGHNTLYWYLQNLGQGPELLIRYENEEAVDDSQLPKDRFSAERLKGVDSTLKIQPAELGDSAVYLCASSPGQGSYEQYFGPGTRLTVT.

This chain links TRBV6-2 or TRBV6-3 with TRBJ2-7; 12 bases fit TRBD1. Trimming cost V 2 bases and J 6 bases; bases outside gene matches: 8. This CDR3 spans 16 amino acids. Germline loops: CDR1 MNHEY, CDR2 SVGEGT. CDR3 bases: TGTGCCAGCAGTTACCCCCCGGGACAGGGGGCGGGCGAGCAGTACTTC. It translates to CASSYPPGQGAGEQYF.

This rearrangement joins TRBV4-3 to TRBJ2-1; perhaps TRBD2 as D (6 bases). Trimming took off 1 base at V and 4 bases at J, with 11 bases between the two ends. The CDR3 loop spans 15 amino acids. Germline CDR1 and CDR2: LGHNA and YSLEER. The CDR3 here is CASSQGEALYNEQFF. DNA for the CDR3: TGCGCCAGCAGCCAAGGGGAGGCCTTGTACAATGAGCAGTTCTTC.

V and J are TRBV28 and TRBJ1-5; maybe TRBD1 (6 bases). The germline gives CDR1 MDHEN, CDR2 SYDVKM. Between the trimmed V and J ends, which lost 6 bases and 3 bases, there was a span of 9 bases. This CDR3 contains 13 residues. Here the CDR3 reads CASRRTVNQPQHF. The CDR3 bases are TGTGCCAGCAGAAGGACAGTCAATCAGCCCCAGCATTTT.

The chain uses TRBV5-4 and TRBJ1-1; possible D gene TRBD1, 5 bases. V lost 2 bases and J lost 3, with 8 bases in between. The germline V gene encodes CDR1 SGHNT and CDR2 YYREEE (reference sequence). The CDR3 contains 13 residues. The CDR3: CASSFFRDTEAFF. The CDR3 DNA reads as TGTGCCAGCAGCTTTTTCAGGGACACTGAAGCTTTCTTT. Full variable domain (missing parts from reference TRBV5-4 and TRBJ1-1): ETGVTQSPTHLIKTRGQQVTLRCSSQSGHNTVSWYQQALGQGPQFIFQYYREEENGRGNFPPRFSGLQFPNYSSELNVNALELDDSALYLCASSFFRDTEAFFGQGTRLTVV.

This clone was observed once. The CDR3: CASTDRGLGNQPQHF. The DNA for the CDR3 is TGTGCCAGTACCGATAGGGGGTTGGGCAATCAGCCCCAGCATTTT. The chain combines TRBV19 with TRBJ1-5, with D possibly being TRBD1 (6 bases). This CDR3 comprises 15 residues. Germline V gene data show CDR1 as LNHDA and CDR2 as SQIVND (reference sequence). Trimming took 7 bases from V and 2 from J, leaving 15 bases between them.

The genes are TRBV29-1 and TRBJ2-7; D gene ambiguous. This CDR3 is 12 amino acids long. Germline values: CDR1 SQVTM, CDR2 ANQGSEA. Trimming pared 0 bases from V and 4 bases from J, leaving 7 bases between. DNA for the CDR3: TGCAGCGTTGAAGACCTATCTTACGAGCAGTACTTC. Translated, it gives CSVEDLSYEQYF.

V usage is TRBV24-1 and J usage is TRBJ2-3; D is ambiguous. CDR3 length: 13 residues. V dropped 1 base and J dropped 3 bases, with 4 bases sitting between them. Germline CDR1 is KGHDR and CDR2 is SFDVKD. The CDR3 loop reads CATSDFLTDTQYF. The CDR3 DNA follows: TGTGCCACCAGTGATTTTCTAACAGATACGCAGTATTTT.

The gene calls are TRBV27 and TRBJ2-1; 11 nucleotides line up with TRBD2. The CDR3 has 15 amino acids. Germline CDR1 reads MNHEY; CDR2 reads SMNVEV (reference sequence). J was trimmed by 7 bases and V by 6 bases; bases with no gene match: 8. The CDR3 DNA follows: TGTGCCAGCAGCAGACTAGCGGGGAGTGGGAATGAGCAGTTCTTC. It is translated as CASSRLAGSGNEQFF.

This CDR3 is CASSTRLASNEQFF. The CDR3 DNA reads as TGTGCCAGCAGCACTAGACTAGCCTCCAATGAGCAGTTCTTC. V usage is TRBV7-9 and J usage is TRBJ2-1, with TRBD2 matching 7 bases. The germline V gene has CDR1 SEHNR and CDR2 FQNEAQ (reference sequence). Trimming cost V 5 bases and J 6 bases; bases outside gene matches: 7. This CDR3 spans 14 amino acids.

J is TRBJ1-1 and V is TRBV11-2; the D gene is possibly TRBD1 (5 bases). Trimming shortened V by 5 bases and J by 4 bases, and 17 bases separated the two germline ends. This CDR3 region has 15 residues. Germline assignment: CDR1 SGHAT and CDR2 FQNNGV. The chain's CDR3 is CASSQIRAGGTEAFF. CDR3 in DNA: TGTGCCAGCAGCCAGATAAGGGCCGGGGGCACTGAAGCTTTCTTT.

The chain combines TRBV11-3 with TRBJ2-5; 7 bases match TRBD1. The V segment lost 2 bases and the J segment 4 bases; nucleotides outside the gene matches: 4. The CDR3 covers 14 residues. Germline CDR1 SGHNT, CDR2 YENEEA. CDR3 protein: CASSLTRQGETQYF. The CDR3 DNA reads as TGTGCCAGCAGCTTAACCCGACAGGGAGAGACCCAGTACTTC.

The chain recombines TRBV14 with TRBJ2-1; TRBD2 matches at 9 bases. After removal of 9 bases from V and 1 base from J, the junction contained 19 bases not matched to a gene. The length of the CDR3 is 19 residues. Germline values: CDR1 SGHDN, CDR2 FVKESK. CDR3 sequence: CASTAHGGGRASSYNEQFF. The CDR3 nucleotides are TGTGCCAGTACGGCCCACGGAGGCGGGAGGGCCTCATCCTACAATGAGCAGTTCTTC.

The chain couples TRBV5-1 to TRBJ1-3, with TRBD1 matching over 7 bases. Germline V gene sequence: CDR1 SGHRS, CDR2 YFSETQ. The CDR3 runs 16 residues. Trimming took 0 bases from V and 0 from J; bases not matched to a gene: 3. The CDR3 here is CASSLVGTDSGNTIYF. The CDR3 region has the DNA TGCGCCAGCAGCTTGGTGGGGACAGACTCTGGAAACACCATATATTTT.

The chain uses TRBV6-5 and TRBJ1-1; 9 nucleotides match TRBD1. The germline CDR1 and CDR2 sequences are MNHEY and SVGAGI. This CDR3 is built from 14 residues. The V segment lost 8 bases and the J segment 3 bases; nucleotides outside the gene matches: 7. CDR3 protein: CASGLGQGYTEAFF. The DNA of the CDR3 is TGTGCCAGCGGATTGGGACAGGGTTACACTGAAGCTTTCTTT.

This chain links TRBV2 with TRBJ1-3; weak D call: TRBD1 (6 bases). The CDR3 length is 14 residues. Per the germline V gene, CDR1 is SNHLY and CDR2 is FYNNEI. Trimming left V 8 bases short and J 2 bases short, with 13 bases between. The CDR3 coding sequence is TGTGCCAGCGGATCACAGGGTGCTGGAAACACCATATATTTT. Protein product: CASGSQGAGNTIYF. Complete variable domain (other parts from reference TRBV2 and TRBJ1-3): EPEVTQTPSHQVTQMGQEVILRCVPISNHLYFYWYRQILGQKVEFLVSFYNNEISEKSEIFDDQFSVERPDGSNFTLKIRSTKLEDSAMYFCASGSQGAGNTIYFGEGSWLTVV.

Concerning this clone: At the DNA level, this CDR3 is encoded by other sequences in the same sample as well. The chain has TRBV28 and TRBJ1-2; the match to TRBD1 covers 7 bases. The CDR3 spans 13 residues. V trimming: 1 base; J trimming: 4 bases; junction bases outside the gene matches: 0. Germline loops: CDR1 MDHEN, CDR2 SYDVKM. CDR3 residues: CASSLSGGYGYTF. Written as DNA, the CDR3 is TGTGCCAGCAGTTTATCAGGGGGCTATGGCTACACCTTC.

The CDR3 is CASSLVGSSYEQYF. DNA of the CDR3: TGTGCCAGCAGCTTAGTGGGGAGCTCCTACGAGCAGTACTTC. This rearrangement joins TRBV7-9 to TRBJ2-7, with D perhaps TRBD2 (5 bases). CDR1 and CDR2 (germline): SEHNR, FQNEAQ (reference sequence). This CDR3 is built from 14 residues. With 1 base removed from V and 0 bases from J, the gap between germline ends came to 7 bases.

About this clone: This sample also contains other DNA sequences that code for the same CDR3. The genes are TRBV27 and TRBJ1-5, with D possibly matching TRBD1 (5 bases). V was shortened by 3 bases and J by 4 bases, with 10 bases between the two germline ends. CDR1 and CDR2 (germline): MNHEY, SMNVEV (reference sequence). This CDR3 is 14 amino acids long. Written as DNA, the CDR3 is TGTGCCAGCAGTTTCCGGGCAGGGAATCAGCCCCAGCATTTT. Its protein product is CASSFRAGNQPQHF.

This clone was observed once. The CDR3 nucleotides are TGTGCCAGCAGCTTACTTAGCGGGAGGGATACGCAGTATTTT. Residues: CASSLLSGRDTQYF. The chain links TRBV7-3 to TRBJ2-3; 10 positions match TRBD2. Germline assignment: CDR1 SGHTA and CDR2 FQGTGA. Germline trimming cut 2 bases from V and 6 bases from J; bases unmatched to any gene: 2. CDR3 size: 14 residues.

This rearrangement joins TRBV18 to TRBJ2-1; 7 bases map to TRBD2. CDR1 and CDR2 from the germline V gene are KGHSH and LQKENI. The junction had 3 bases not matched to a gene; V was cut back by 1 base and J by 0 bases. The CDR3 is 16 residues long. In DNA, the CDR3 is TGTGCCAGCTCACCACGGGAGGGGAGCTCCTACAATGAGCAGTTCTTC. Translating gives CASSPREGSSYNEQFF.

V gene TRBV5-5 combines with J gene TRBJ2-3; D gene unclear. Per the germline V gene, CDR1 is SGHKS and CDR2 is YYEKEE (reference sequence). This CDR3 is built from 16 residues. V was cut by 3 bases and J by 4 bases, with 18 bases left in between. CDR3 in DNA: TGTGCCAGCAGCTCCGGGTATTCTCCGAGGTCAGATACGCAGTATTTT. Translating gives CASSSGYSPRSDTQYF.

On this clone: A much larger clone lies a single base off, so this may be a read error. The sample holds other DNA sequences that translate to the same CDR3. The rearrangement uses TRBV5-1 and TRBJ2-7; the match to TRBD1 covers 7 bases. Germline CDR1 reads SGHRS; CDR2 reads YFSETQ. The CDR3 is 14 amino acids. Unmatched junction bases numbered 2, after V lost 0 bases and J lost 2 bases. The CDR3 protein is CASSLGQGAYEQYF. Here the CDR3 DNA reads TGCGCCAGCAGCTTGGGACAGGGCGCCTACGAGCAGTACTTC.

V usage is TRBV5-6 and J usage is TRBJ1-4, with D perhaps TRBD1 (5 bases). This CDR3 has 15 amino acids. Trimming removed 2 bases at V and 8 bases at J, with 16 bases between. Per germline, CDR1 SGHDT and CDR2 YYEEEE. CDR3 protein: CASSLTGASEEKLFF. CDR3 bases: TGTGCCAGCAGCTTAACAGGCGCCTCCGAGGAAAAACTGTTTTTT.

The chain joins TRBV12-5 to TRBJ2-1, with 9 bases that match TRBD2. Trimming at V came to 4 bases and at J to 4 bases, leaving 5 bases not matched to a gene. The CDR3 is made up of 15 amino acids. Germline V gives CDR1 LGHNT, CDR2 FRNRAP. The CDR3 region is CASGSAGGGYNEQFF. The CDR3 coding sequence is TGTGCTAGTGGTTCCGCGGGAGGGGGATACAATGAGCAGTTCTTC.

The chain recombines TRBV5-4 with TRBJ2-1, with 8 bases that match TRBD2. CDR3 length equals 15 residues. The germline V gene has CDR1 SGHNT and CDR2 YYREEE (reference sequence). The V segment lost 4 bases and the J segment 9 bases; nucleotides outside the gene matches: 12. DNA of the CDR3: TGTGCCAGCAGCCCGGGACTAGGAAAGGGCGTTGAGCAGTTCTTC. This codes for CASSPGLGKGVEQFF.